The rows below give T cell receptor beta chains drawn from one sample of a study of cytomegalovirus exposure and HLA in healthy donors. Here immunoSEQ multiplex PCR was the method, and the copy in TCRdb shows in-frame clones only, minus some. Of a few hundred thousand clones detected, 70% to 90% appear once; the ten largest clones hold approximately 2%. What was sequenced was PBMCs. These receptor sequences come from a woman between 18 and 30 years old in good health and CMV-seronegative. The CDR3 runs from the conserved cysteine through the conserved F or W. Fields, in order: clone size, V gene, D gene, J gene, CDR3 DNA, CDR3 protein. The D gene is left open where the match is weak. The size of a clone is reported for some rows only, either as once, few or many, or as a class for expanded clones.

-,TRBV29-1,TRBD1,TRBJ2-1,TGCAGCGCGGAGGGGACAGGGTTGGGCAATGAGCAGTTCTTC,CSAEGTGLGNEQFF
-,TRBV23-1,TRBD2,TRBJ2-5,TGCGCCAGCAGTCAACCAATCGCACAACTAGCGGGGCAAGAGACCCAGTACTTC,CASSQPIAQLAGQETQYF
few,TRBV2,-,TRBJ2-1,TGTGCCAGCAGTGAAGCCCCTAGCGCGGGTTCCTACAATGAGCAGTTCTTC,CASSEAPSAGSYNEQFF
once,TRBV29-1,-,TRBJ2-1,TGCAGCGTTGAAGGGCGGGCGGGTCTCAATGAGCAGTTCTTC,CSVEGRAGLNEQFF
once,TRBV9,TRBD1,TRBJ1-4,TGTGCCAGCAGCGATGGGACAGAGAGAGACGAAAAACTGTTTTTT,CASSDGTERDEKLFF
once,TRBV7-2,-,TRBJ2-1,TGTGCCAGCAGCTTAGTGGGCGGGGGCAACCGACGCATATACAATGAGCAGTTCTTC,CASSLVGGGNRRIYNEQFF
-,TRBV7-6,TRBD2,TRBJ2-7,TGTGCCAGCAGCTTTAGCGGGGGGGATTCTTACGAGCAGTACTTC,CASSFSGGDSYEQYF
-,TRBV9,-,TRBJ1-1,TGTGCCAGCAGCGTGTTTAGAATGAACACTGAAGCTTTCTTT,CASSVFRMNTEAFF
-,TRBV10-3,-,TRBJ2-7,TGTGCCATCAGTGAGGGCATCTCCTACGAGCAGTACTTC,CAISEGISYEQYF
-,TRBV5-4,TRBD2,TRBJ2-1,TGTGCCAGCAGCGAATTAGCGGGGGGCCCATACAATGAGCAGTTCTTC,CASSELAGGPYNEQFF
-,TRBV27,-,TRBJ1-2,TGTGCCAGCTTCACTCCCAGGGATGGCTACACCTTC,CASFTPRDGYTF
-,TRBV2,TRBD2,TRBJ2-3,TGTGCCAGCAGACTAGCGACCGATACGCAGTATTTT,CASRLATDTQYF
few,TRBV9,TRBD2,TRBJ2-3,TGTGCCAGCAGCGGGACAGGGACTAGCGGGGGGACTATCACAGATACGCAGTATTTT,CASSGTGTSGGTITDTQYF
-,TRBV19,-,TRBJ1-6,TGTGCCAGTAACCCCACTAGAACCTATAATTCACCCCTCCACTTT,CASNPTRTYNSPLHF
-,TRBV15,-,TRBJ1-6,TGTGCCACCAGCAGAGACCCTGCAGACAAGTATAATTCACCCCTCCACTTT,CATSRDPADKYNSPLHF
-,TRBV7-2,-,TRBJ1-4,TGTGCCAGCAGCTTAATTTTCCCGAACGGTACTGAAAAACTGTTTTTT,CASSLIFPNGTEKLFF
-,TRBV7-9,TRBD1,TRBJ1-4,TGTGCCAGCAGCACCACAGGGGGCTTGGGTGAAAAACTGTTTTTT,CASSTTGGLGEKLFF
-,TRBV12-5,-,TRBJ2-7,TGTGCTAGTGGTTTGGACTATTCCTACGAGCAGTACTTC,CASGLDYSYEQYF
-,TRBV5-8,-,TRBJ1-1,TGTGCCAGCAGCTTGACTCTCGTGGGGGGAACTGAAGCTTTCTTT,CASSLTLVGGTEAFF
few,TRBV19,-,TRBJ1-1,TGTGCCAGTAGTCGGGGTTGGGCTGAAGCTTTCTTT,CASSRGWAEAFF
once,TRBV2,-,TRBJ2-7,TGTGCCAGCACCGACAGTCCCTACGAGCAGTACTTC,CASTDSPYEQYF
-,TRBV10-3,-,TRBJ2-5,TGTGCCATCAGTGGGACAGATGAGACCCAGTACTTC,CAISGTDETQYF
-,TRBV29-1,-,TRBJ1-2,TGCAGCGTGGAGACGGAGGCTAACTATGGCTACACCTTC,CSVETEANYGYTF
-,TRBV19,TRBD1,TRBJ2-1,TGTGCCAGTAGTCAACGGGACAGGGCTTATGTAGATGAGCAGTTCTTC,CASSQRDRAYVDEQFF
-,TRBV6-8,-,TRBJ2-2,TGTGCCAGCAGTTACATTTGCCAGGATAAGTACGCCGGGGAGCTGTTTTTT,CASSYICQDKYAGELFF
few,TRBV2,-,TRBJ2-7,TGTGCCAGCAGGGACCCGGGACACCCTACTGGAGAGCAGTACTTC,CASRDPGHPTGEQYF
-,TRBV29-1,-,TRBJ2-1,TGCAGCGTTACAGGGTTGACATTATACAATGAGCAGTTCTTC,CSVTGLTLYNEQFF
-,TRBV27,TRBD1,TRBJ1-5,TGTGCCAGCAGTCCGTGGGACAGGTTGCAGCCCCAGCATTTT,CASSPWDRLQPQHF
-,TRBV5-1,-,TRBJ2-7,TGCGCCAGCTCTGATGGGACTTCCGCCTCCTACGAGCAGTACTTC,CASSDGTSASYEQYF
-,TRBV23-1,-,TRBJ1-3,TGCGCCAGCAGTGCTTCGACAGAAGTTTTATCTGGAAGCACCATATATTTT,CASSASTEVLSGSTIYF
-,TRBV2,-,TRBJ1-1,TGTGCCAGCAGTGACAGGGGACGGACTGCTTTCTTT,CASSDRGRTAFF